These 22 T cell receptor beta chains came from one sample sequenced in a study of blood T cell repertoires in COVID-19. Measured with immunoSEQ multiplex PCR; TCRdb has only the in-frame clones, and not every one. The table includes 150,000 or so clones, about 90% detected once. Sequenced input: PBMCs or T cells enriched from blood (not recorded which). The receptors come from a woman in her forties or fifties who had recovered from COVID-19.

This sequence joins TRBV7-9 and TRBJ2-7; D call uncertain. Trimming removed 1 base from V and 0 bases from J, with 10 bases in between. In germline, CDR1 is SEHNR, CDR2 FQNEAQ (reference sequence). The CDR3 loop spans 15 amino acids. The CDR3 here is CASSLVMASSYEQYF. The CDR3 bases are TGTGCCAGCAGCTTAGTGATGGCAAGCTCCTACGAGCAGTACTTC.

V and J are TRBV7-6 and TRBJ1-4, with TRBD1 matching over 7 bases. CDR1 SGHVS and CDR2 FNYEAQ come from the germline V gene. The CDR3 runs 15 residues. J lost 7 bases, V lost 1 base, and 6 bases had no gene match. CDR3 sequence (DNA): TGTGCCAGCAGCTTAGGTAGAGGGGGCTTTGAAAAACTGTTTTTT. This encodes CASSLGRGGFEKLFF. Full variable domain (missing parts from reference TRBV7-6 and TRBJ1-4): GAGVSQSPRYKVTKRGQDVALRCDPISGHVSLYWYRQALGQGPEFLTYFNYEAQQDKSGLPNDRFSAERPEGSISTLTIQRTEQRDSAMYRCASSLGRGGFEKLFFGSGTQLSVL.

V usage is TRBV7-9 and J usage is TRBJ2-1; tentatively, D is TRBD2 (6 bases). This CDR3 spans 15 amino acids. Germline CDR1 reads SEHNR; CDR2 reads FQNEAQ (reference sequence). Trimming pared 5 bases from V and 10 bases from J, leaving 21 bases between. The CDR3 coding sequence is TGTGCCAGCAGCAACAACCAGTACGGGGGTTTCGAGCAGTTCTTC. It codes for CASSNNQYGGFEQFF.

This chain connects TRBV19 to TRBJ2-5; the match to TRBD1 covers 10 bases. There are 15 residues in the CDR3. Germline CDR1 is LNHDA and CDR2 is SQIVND (reference sequence). V gave up 5 bases and J gave up 4 bases; unmatched junction bases: 7. CDR3 in amino acids: CASSPQRTGGETQYF. The CDR3 DNA is TGTGCCAGTAGTCCCCAAAGGACAGGGGGAGAGACCCAGTACTTC.

The CDR3 is CASRPGTGVNYGYTF. CDR3 nucleotide sequence: TGTGCCAGCAGGCCGGGAACAGGGGTTAACTATGGCTACACCTTC. The chain links TRBV6-5 to TRBJ1-2; 7 nucleotides match TRBD1. The length of the CDR3 is 15 residues. V dropped 6 bases and J dropped 1; count of bases not matched to a gene: 8. Germline V gene data show CDR1 as MNHEY and CDR2 as SVGAGI.

This rearrangement joins TRBV30 to TRBJ2-6; TRBD1 might be the D (5 bases). From germline, CDR1 is GTSNPN and CDR2 SVGIG (reference sequence). The CDR3 spans 19 residues. Trimming took 4 bases from V and 0 from J, leaving 22 bases between them. CDR3 nucleotides: TGTGCCTGGAAAGGCAGGGCCTACTTTACCCCCTCTGGGGCCAACGTCCTGACTTTC. Translating it yields CAWKGRAYFTPSGANVLTF.

V and J are TRBV11-2 and TRBJ2-1, with TRBD1 identical over 7 bases. The CDR3 has 13 amino acids. Germline values: CDR1 SGHAT, CDR2 FQNNGV. Germline trimming cut 5 bases from V and 7 bases from J; bases unmatched to any gene: 5. The CDR3 DNA follows: TGTGCCAGCAGCACGACAGGGTTTAATGAGCAGTTCTTC. Its translation: CASSTTGFNEQFF. The full variable domain, with the rest looked up from reference TRBV11-2 and TRBJ2-1, is EAGVAQSPRYKIIEKRQSVAFWCNPISGHATLYWYQQILGQGPKLLIQFQNNGVVDDSQLPKDRFSAERLKGVDSTLKIQPAKLEDSAVYLCASSTTGFNEQFFGPGTRLTVL.

This sequence joins TRBV6-2 or TRBV6-3 and TRBJ2-5; TRBD2 matches 10 bases. Germline V lookup: CDR1 MNHEY, CDR2 SVGEGT. The CDR3 consists of 18 residues. J was trimmed by 5 bases and V by 5 bases; bases with no gene match: 17. The CDR3 DNA follows: TGTGCCAGCAGTAAATTCAATAGACTAGCGGGTCCGCGGGAGACCCAGTACTTC. Its translation: CASSKFNRLAGPRETQYF.

The table lists this clone with a count of one. V is TRBV12-3 or TRBV12-4 and J is TRBJ2-7; 7 positions agree with TRBD2. V shed 6 bases and J 2 bases; nucleotides not matched to a gene: 4. The CDR3 is made up of 13 amino acids. The CDR3 nucleotides read TGTGCCAGCAGCCTGGGAGGGCCCTACGAGCAGTACTTC. It codes for CASSLGGPYEQYF.

This clone has a single count. V usage is TRBV18 and J usage is TRBJ1-1; the D is unclear. The CDR3 loop spans 14 amino acids. Germline CDR1 KGHSH, CDR2 LQKENI. V shed 3 bases and J shed 1 base, with 9 bases lying between them. The CDR3 loop is CASSPLDTNTEAFF. CDR3 coding DNA: TGTGCCAGCTCACCTCTTGACACGAACACTGAAGCTTTCTTT.

V and J are TRBV3-1 (or the pseudogene TRBV3-2) and TRBJ1-6; weak D call: TRBD1 (6 bases). V shed 3 bases and J shed 10 bases, with 13 bases lying between them. Germline-derived CDR1 and CDR2 are LGHDT and YNNKEL (reference sequence). The CDR3 covers 14 residues. CDR3 sequence: CASSQYRVGSPLHF. The CDR3 DNA sequence: TGTGCCAGCAGCCAGTACAGGGTAGGATCACCCCTCCACTTT.

This chain joins TRBV19 and TRBJ2-7; no clear D gene. This CDR3 has 13 residues. The V end lost 2 bases, the J end lost 2 bases, and 7 bases lay between the germline ends. Germline CDR1 and CDR2: LNHDA and SQIVND (reference sequence). CDR3: CASSISETYEQYF. The CDR3 DNA reads TGTGCCAGTAGTATAAGCGAAACCTACGAGCAGTACTTC.

This clone was found once. This chain uses TRBV6-2 or TRBV6-3 with TRBJ2-2; D not certain. The CDR3 length is 15 residues. Germline lookup yields CDR1 MNHEY and CDR2 SVGEGT. V was clipped by 5 bases and J by 3 bases, with 13 bases between them. The CDR3 DNA is TGTGCCAGCAGTATACCCGGGTTTTACACCGGGGAGCTGTTTTTT. Translating gives CASSIPGFYTGELFF.

The chain uses TRBV3-1 (or the pseudogene TRBV3-2) and TRBJ1-2; 7 bases match TRBD1. Germline V gene lookup returns CDR1 LGHDT and CDR2 YNNKEL (reference sequence). V trimming: 1 base; J trimming: 7 bases; junction bases outside the gene matches: 12. This CDR3 has 16 residues. CDR3 protein: CASSQGPQTGLAGYTF. The CDR3 DNA reads TGTGCCAGCAGCCAAGGGCCTCAGACAGGGTTGGCTGGCTACACCTTC.

V is TRBV5-4 and J is TRBJ2-7; TRBD2 matches at 11 bases. The length of the CDR3 is 15 residues. Germline V gene data show CDR1 as SGHNT and CDR2 as YYREEE (reference sequence). Germline trimming cut 1 base from V and 4 bases from J; bases unmatched to any gene: 4. The CDR3 DNA sequence: TGTGCCAGCAGCTTGCGGTCTAGCGGGAGGTACGAGCAGTACTTC. This encodes CASSLRSSGRYEQYF.

V and J are TRBV12-3 or TRBV12-4 and TRBJ2-5; D call uncertain. V was shortened by 5 bases and J by 2 bases, with 3 bases between the two germline ends. The CDR3 has 11 amino acids. As DNA, the CDR3 is TGTGCCAGCAGTCTTCAAGAGACCCAGTACTTC. It specifies CASSLQETQYF.

To note about this clone: At one end, the junction sequence differs from germline, possibly due to a read error. The genes are TRBV6-5 and TRBJ1-2; weak D call: TRBD1 (6 bases). There are 12 residues in the CDR3. Germline loops: CDR1 MNHEY, CDR2 SVGAGI. This chain's CDR3 is CASSPGQSAFLF. The CDR3 bases are TGTGCCAGCAGTCCCGGACAGAGCGCGTTCCTTTTC.

The chain employs TRBV5-1 and TRBJ2-1, with 16 bases fitting TRBD2. The CDR3 totals 16 residues. J was trimmed by 7 bases and V by 4 bases; bases with no gene match: 5. CDR1 SGHRS and CDR2 YFSETQ come from the germline V gene. The CDR3 sequence is CASSKQGLAGGNEQFF. The CDR3 DNA reads as TGCGCCAGCAGCAAGCAGGGACTAGCGGGAGGGAATGAGCAGTTCTTC.

The chain joins TRBV19 to TRBJ2-6; TRBD2 agrees at 11 bases. CDR1 LNHDA and CDR2 SQIVND come from the germline V gene (reference sequence). The trim removed 1 base at V and 0 bases at J, leaving 5 bases unmatched. This CDR3 is 19 amino acids long. In DNA form, the CDR3 reads TGTGCCAGTAGTATAGTGGGTAGCGGGAGGGCCTCTGGGGCCAACGTCCTGACTTTC. Its protein product is CASSIVGSGRASGANVLTF.

The J gene is TRBJ2-3, the V gene TRBV27, with 8 bases matching TRBD2. Germline V lookup: CDR1 MNHEY, CDR2 SMNVEV (reference sequence). Trimming at V came to 8 bases and at J to 14 bases, leaving 9 bases not matched to a gene. This CDR3 spans 11 amino acids. CDR3 amino acids: CASRGGSLGYF. The CDR3 coding sequence is TGTGCCAGCCGGGGGGGATCATTGGGGTATTTT.

This chain connects TRBV7-3 to TRBJ2-7, with 11 bases matching TRBD2. This CDR3 contains 15 residues. V dropped 6 bases and J dropped 0; count of bases not matched to a gene: 4. Per the germline V gene, CDR1 is SGHTA and CDR2 is FQGTGA. Here the CDR3 DNA reads TGTGCCAGCAGTACTAGCGGGGGAAGCTCCTACGAGCAGTACTTC. Residues: CASSTSGGSSYEQYF.

The J gene is TRBJ1-2, the V gene TRBV2; D ambiguous. CDR1 and CDR2 from the germline V gene are SNHLY and FYNNEI. V was cut by 2 bases and J by 4 bases, with 8 bases left in between. CDR3 length: 13 residues. The CDR3 loop reads CASSESQLYGYTF. The CDR3 nucleotides read TGTGCCAGCAGTGAATCACAGCTCTATGGCTACACCTTC.